Listed below are T cell receptor beta chains from one sample, sequenced in a study of cytomegalovirus exposure and HLA in healthy donors. Some clones are missing from TCRdb's copy, which holds only in-frame ones; the method was immunoSEQ multiplex PCR. In the table there are tens of thousands of clones, roughly 73% of which are singletons. The specimen was PBMCs. These receptors all stem from a man aged 35 to 55 in good health and CMV-seronegative. Both conserved end residues are part of each CDR3. D genes are given only for firm matches. Where a row states a size, it is once, few, many or the class of an expanded clone; other rows omit it.

J gene,D gene,V gene,clone size,CDR3 protein,CDR3 DNA
TRBJ2-1,.,TRBV29-1,.,CSVDGGDFNEQFF,TGCAGCGTTGACGGGGGAGACTTCAATGAGCAGTTCTTC
TRBJ2-1,.,TRBV9,.,CASSPGTSRDEQFF,TGTGCCAGCAGCCCCGGGACATCAAGAGATGAGCAGTTCTTC
TRBJ2-1,TRBD2,TRBV19,.,CASSQSGRGSYNEQFF,TGTGCCAGTAGCCAGAGCGGGAGAGGGTCCTACAATGAGCAGTTCTTC
TRBJ2-7,.,TRBV4-1,.,CASSQPHDLADAPYEQYF,TGCGCCAGCAGCCAACCACACGACTTAGCGGACGCTCCATACGAGCAGTACTTC
TRBJ1-4,.,TRBV19,.,CASSIGGGGPEKLFF,TGTGCCAGTAGTATAGGCGGGGGAGGCCCAGAAAAACTGTTTTTT
TRBJ2-3,.,TRBV2,once,CASSENRGASSTQYF,TGTGCCAGCAGTGAAAACCGGGGGGCTAGTAGTACGCAGTATTTT
TRBJ1-1,TRBD1,TRBV14,few,CASSQWRGRVEAFF,TGTGCCAGCAGCCAATGGAGGGGGCGAGTTGAAGCTTTCTTT
TRBJ2-3,.,TRBV6-4,.,CASSAVSGGITDTQYF,TGTGCCAGCAGTGCCGTCAGCGGCGGGATCACAGATACGCAGTATTTT
TRBJ2-3,.,TRBV9,.,CASSVDWGRTNTDTQYF,TGTGCCAGCAGCGTAGACTGGGGACGGACTAACACAGATACGCAGTATTTT
TRBJ2-1,TRBD2,TRBV10-3,.,CAIRGSGGHNEQFF,TGTGCCATCAGAGGTAGCGGGGGGCACAATGAGCAGTTCTTC
TRBJ1-1,TRBD1,TRBV11-2,once,CASSLDRTLNTEAFF,TGTGCCAGCAGCTTGGACAGGACCTTGAACACTGAAGCTTTCTTT
TRBJ2-7,TRBD2,TRBV11-2,.,CASSPAPWSSGVIYYEQYF,TGTGCCAGCAGCCCGGCCCCTTGGAGTAGCGGGGTTATTTACTACGAGCAGTACTTC
TRBJ1-3,.,TRBV6-4,.,CASSDSTGAYSGNTIYF,TGTGCCAGCAGTGACTCGACTGGGGCCTACTCTGGAAACACCATATATTTT
TRBJ2-7,.,TRBV7-9,.,CASSFFSSYEQYF,TGTGCCAGCAGCTTTTTTAGCTCCTACGAGCAGTACTTC
TRBJ2-1,.,TRBV4-1,.,CASSPTGAGGREQFF,TGCGCCAGCAGCCCCACCGGTGCCGGAGGTCGTGAGCAGTTCTTC
TRBJ2-4,TRBD2,TRBV9,.,CASSALAGGKSYKNIQYF,TGTGCCAGCAGTGCACTAGCGGGGGGAAAGTCTTACAAAAACATTCAGTACTTC
TRBJ2-1,TRBD2,TRBV5-1,.,CASSPGSSGGDEQFF,TGCGCCAGCAGCCCCGGTAGTAGCGGGGGGGATGAGCAGTTCTTC
TRBJ2-1,TRBD2,TRBV11-3,once,CASSALAGYNEQFF,TGTGCCAGCAGCGCCCTAGCGGGGTACAATGAGCAGTTCTTC
TRBJ1-1,.,TRBV7-2,once,CASSPNRVGTEAFF,TGTGCCAGCAGTCCTAACAGGGTTGGAACTGAAGCTTTCTTT
TRBJ2-7,TRBD1,TRBV27,.,CASSGQGPYEQYF,TGTGCCAGCAGTGGACAGGGCCCCTACGAGCAGTACTTC
TRBJ1-5,TRBD1,TRBV28,.,CASSLNRGRINQPQHF,TGTGCCAGCAGTTTAAACAGGGGACGAATCAATCAGCCCCAGCATTTT
TRBJ2-2,TRBD1,TRBV28,.,CASSLGQTNTGELFF,TGTGCCAGCAGCTTGGGACAGACGAACACCGGGGAGCTGTTTTTT
TRBJ2-7,TRBD1,TRBV5-1,.,CASSLGASGTGGYEQYF,TGCGCCAGCAGCTTGGGGGCCTCTGGGACAGGGGGCTACGAGCAGTACTTC
TRBJ2-3,.,TRBV6-1,once,CASSGLNREDTQYF,TGTGCCAGCAGTGGACTAAATAGGGAGGATACGCAGTATTTT
TRBJ1-1,.,TRBV6-5,few,CASSYSRGDTEAFF,TGTGCCAGCAGTTATTCCAGGGGTGACACTGAAGCTTTCTTT
TRBJ2-1,TRBD2,TRBV5-1,.,CASSELAGGPNEQFF,TGCGCCAGCAGTGAACTAGCGGGAGGGCCTAATGAGCAGTTCTTC
TRBJ1-4,TRBD1,TRBV7-9,.,CASSPGTGDEKLFF,TGTGCCAGCAGCCCCGGGACAGGGGACGAAAAACTGTTTTTT
TRBJ1-2,TRBD1,TRBV7-2,.,CASSLFTGQGAGGYTF,TGTGCCAGCAGCTTATTCACGGGACAGGGGGCTGGTGGCTACACCTTC
TRBJ2-3,TRBD2,TRBV7-9,.,CASSSDRHTSGRISDTQYF,TGTGCCAGCAGCTCGGACAGACACACTAGCGGGAGGATCTCAGATACGCAGTATTTT
TRBJ2-7,TRBD1,TRBV29-1,.,CSVARQGDYEQYF,TGCAGCGTTGCTCGACAGGGAGACTACGAGCAGTACTTC
TRBJ2-2,.,TRBV15,.,CATSPPRGWAGELFF,TGTGCCACCAGCCCCCCTCGGGGGTGGGCCGGGGAGCTGTTTTTT
TRBJ2-5,TRBD2,TRBV18,.,CASSSLAAQETQYF,TGTGCCAGCTCATCCCTAGCGGCTCAAGAGACCCAGTACTTC
TRBJ2-5,TRBD2,TRBV10-3,.,CAIGTSEKKVETQYF,TGTGCCATAGGGACTAGCGAGAAGAAAGTGGAGACCCAGTACTTC
TRBJ1-5,.,TRBV19,.,CASRGHSNQPQHF,TGTGCCAGTAGGGGGCATAGCAATCAGCCCCAGCATTTT
TRBJ1-1,TRBD1,TRBV5-1,.,CASSGKYRGQGSGTEAFF,TGCGCCAGCAGCGGGAAATACAGGGGGCAGGGGTCAGGCACTGAAGCTTTCTTT
TRBJ2-7,TRBD1,TRBV19,.,CASSTYLRTGNEQYF,TGTGCCAGTAGTACCTACTTAAGGACAGGAAACGAGCAGTACTTC
TRBJ2-7,TRBD2,TRBV19,.,CASSFGLAVEQYF,TGTGCCAGTAGCTTCGGACTAGCTGTCGAGCAGTACTTC
TRBJ2-2,.,TRBV13,.,CASSFRQRKNTGELFF,TGTGCCAGCAGCTTTCGTCAGCGAAAGAACACCGGGGAGCTGTTTTTT
TRBJ2-2,TRBD1,TRBV29-1,.,CSAGTGGTGELFF,TGCAGCGCCGGGACAGGGGGCACCGGGGAGCTGTTTTTT
TRBJ2-1,.,TRBV21-1,.,CASTVAQGLADSYNEQFF,TGTGCCAGCACCGTAGCACAGGGACTAGCGGATTCCTACAATGAGCAGTTCTTC
TRBJ1-1,.,TRBV7-6,few,CASSFSVVANTEAFF,TGTGCCAGCAGCTTCTCGGTCGTCGCAAACACTGAAGCTTTCTTT
TRBJ1-3,.,TRBV5-4,.,CASSLDSSLSGNTIYF,TGTGCCAGCAGCTTGGACAGTTCCCTCTCTGGAAACACCATATATTTT
TRBJ1-2,.,TRBV27,.,CASSLDYGYTF,TGTGCCAGCAGTCTAGACTATGGCTACACCTTC
TRBJ1-6,TRBD1,TRBV27,.,CASRWDRENSPLHF,TGTGCCAGCAGGTGGGACAGGGAAAATTCACCCCTCCACTTT
TRBJ2-1,TRBD2,TRBV29-1,.,CSVDRPTSGSEQFF,TGCAGCGTTGATCGGCCGACTAGCGGTAGTGAGCAGTTCTTC
TRBJ2-1,TRBD1,TRBV7-2,.,CASSSIPGQGLNEQFF,TGTGCCAGCAGCTCCATTCCGGGACAGGGTCTCAATGAGCAGTTCTTC
TRBJ1-5,.,TRBV6-1,.,CASSEVRGAGSNQPQHF,TGTGCCAGCAGTGAAGTAAGGGGCGCAGGGTCTAATCAGCCCCAGCATTTT
TRBJ1-3,.,TRBV7-6,once,CASSSRGPSGNTIYF,TGTGCCAGCAGCTCCAGGGGACCCTCTGGAAACACCATATATTTT
TRBJ2-7,TRBD2,TRBV10-3,.,CAISRLAGEGEQYF,TGTGCCATCAGCCGACTAGCGGGAGAAGGCGAGCAGTACTTC
TRBJ2-3,.,TRBV20-1,.,CSASMNTQYF,TGCAGTGCCAGTATGAATACGCAGTATTTT
TRBJ2-5,.,TRBV18,.,CASSPPSVETQYF,TGTGCCAGCTCACCACCGTCCGTGGAGACCCAGTACTTC
TRBJ1-3,TRBD1,TRBV2,few,CASGPGQGGGNTIYF,TGTGCCAGCGGTCCGGGACAGGGAGGTGGAAACACCATATATTTT
TRBJ2-7,.,TRBV29-1,.,CSAVGQSLRAQYF,TGCAGCGCTGTAGGACAGAGCCTACGAGCGCAGTACTTC
TRBJ2-7,.,TRBV12-5,.,CASGWLYEQYF,TGTGCTAGTGGTTGGCTCTACGAGCAGTACTTC
TRBJ2-1,TRBD2,TRBV5-4,.,CASSLTSGRDEQFF,TGTGCCAGCAGCCTGACTAGCGGGAGAGATGAGCAGTTCTTC
TRBJ2-7,.,TRBV18,.,CASSPAGGAYEQYF,TGTGCCAGCTCACCAGCCGGCGGGGCCTACGAGCAGTACTTC
TRBJ2-3,.,TRBV11-2,.,CASGEIRERKQYF,TGTGCCAGCGGGGAAATCCGGGAGAGGAAGCAGTATTTT